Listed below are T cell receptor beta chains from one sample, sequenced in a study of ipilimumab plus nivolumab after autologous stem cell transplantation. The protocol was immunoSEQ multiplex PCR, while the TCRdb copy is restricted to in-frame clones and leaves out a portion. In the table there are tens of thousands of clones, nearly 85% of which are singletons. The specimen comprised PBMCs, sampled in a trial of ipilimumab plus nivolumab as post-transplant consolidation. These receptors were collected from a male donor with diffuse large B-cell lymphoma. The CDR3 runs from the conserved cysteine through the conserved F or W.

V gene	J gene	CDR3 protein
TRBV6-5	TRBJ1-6	CASSSGRHPSPLHF
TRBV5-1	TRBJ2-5	CASNKDRGKETQYF
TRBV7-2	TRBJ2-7	CASSPTGVSSYEQYF
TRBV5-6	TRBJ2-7	CASSYYRTLYEQYF
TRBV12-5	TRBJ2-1	CASGPPGSSYNEQFF
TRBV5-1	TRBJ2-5	CASSLAGAGGETQYF
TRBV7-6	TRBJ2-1	CASSRPDGFSSYNEQFF
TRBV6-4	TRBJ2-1	CATARGTYNEQFF
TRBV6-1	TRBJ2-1	CASSERTGLNEQFF
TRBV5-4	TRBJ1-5	CASSQAQANQPQHF
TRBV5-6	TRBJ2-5	CASSLGLAGTYQETQYF
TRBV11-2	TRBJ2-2	CASTNAAGNTNTGELFF
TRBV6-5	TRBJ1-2	CASSPRTLHGYTF
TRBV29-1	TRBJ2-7	CSVGTSSYEQYF
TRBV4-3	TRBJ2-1	CASSQGVGREQFF
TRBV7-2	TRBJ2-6	CASSPPGVSGANVLTF
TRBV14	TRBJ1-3	CASSPPGQLSGNTIYF
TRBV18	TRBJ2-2	CASSPLTRGGPGELFF
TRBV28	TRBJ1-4	CASSTGPTEAKLFF
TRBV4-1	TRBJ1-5	CASSRGSGGSNQPQHF
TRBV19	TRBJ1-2	CASFPRGQALYGYTF
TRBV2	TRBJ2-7	CASSGLASGEQYF
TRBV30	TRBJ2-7	CAWSVPGGPGEQYF
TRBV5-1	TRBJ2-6	CASSTKTGYYSGANVLTF
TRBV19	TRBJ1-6	CASTLRGSGSPLHF
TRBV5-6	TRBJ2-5	CASSVGDQETQYF
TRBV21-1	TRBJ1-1	CASIQWKGARNTEAFF
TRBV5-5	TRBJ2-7	CASSLVVGGLGEQYF